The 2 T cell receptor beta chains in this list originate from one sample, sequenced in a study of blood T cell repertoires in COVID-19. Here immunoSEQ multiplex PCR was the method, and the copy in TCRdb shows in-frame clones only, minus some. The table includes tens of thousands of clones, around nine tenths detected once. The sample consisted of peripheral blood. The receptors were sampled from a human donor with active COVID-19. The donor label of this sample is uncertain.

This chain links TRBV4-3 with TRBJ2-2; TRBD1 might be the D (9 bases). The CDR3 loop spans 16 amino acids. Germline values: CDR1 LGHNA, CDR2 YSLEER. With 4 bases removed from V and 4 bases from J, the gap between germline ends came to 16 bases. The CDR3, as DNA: TGCGCCAGCAGCCTAGCGGGACAGGGTTCCACCGGGGAGCTGTTTTTT. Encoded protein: CASSLAGQGSTGELFF.

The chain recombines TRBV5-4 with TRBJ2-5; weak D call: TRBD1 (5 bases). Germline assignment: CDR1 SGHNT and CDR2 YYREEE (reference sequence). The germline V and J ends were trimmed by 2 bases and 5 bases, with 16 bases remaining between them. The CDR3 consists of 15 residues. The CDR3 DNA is TGTGCCAGCAGCTTACGGACAACTCAACGGGAGACCCAGTACTTC. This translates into CASSLRTTQRETQYF.